This T cell receptor beta chain was documented in a study of cytotoxic CD8 clonotypes in ibrutinib-treated CLL. For the study at large: Sample averages reached 260,000 or so productive templates and 85,000 to 100,000 productive rearrangements.

Roughly 1.8 micrograms of genomic DNA (from cryopreserved PBMCs) were used for TCR beta libraries. The germline gives CDR1 KGHSH, CDR2 LQKENI. The CDR3 consists of 12 residues. V was shortened by 6 bases and J by 2 bases, with 8 bases between the two germline ends. The intended depth for sequencing was 1 in 200,000 to 1 in 1 million T cells. Assay used: immunoSEQ multiplex PCR; TCRdb lists only in-frame clones, some missing. The sample includes approximately 280,000 clones, less than 85% of them seen just once. Material: PBMCs, obtained at disease progression, from a patient treated with ibrutinib. The chain combines TRBV18 with TRBJ2-7; no definite D call. The source is a human donor with chronic lymphocytic leukemia. The CDR3 protein is CASSLKAYEQYF. The CDR3 nucleotides are TGTGCCAGCTCCCTGAAGGCCTACGAGCAGTACTTC.